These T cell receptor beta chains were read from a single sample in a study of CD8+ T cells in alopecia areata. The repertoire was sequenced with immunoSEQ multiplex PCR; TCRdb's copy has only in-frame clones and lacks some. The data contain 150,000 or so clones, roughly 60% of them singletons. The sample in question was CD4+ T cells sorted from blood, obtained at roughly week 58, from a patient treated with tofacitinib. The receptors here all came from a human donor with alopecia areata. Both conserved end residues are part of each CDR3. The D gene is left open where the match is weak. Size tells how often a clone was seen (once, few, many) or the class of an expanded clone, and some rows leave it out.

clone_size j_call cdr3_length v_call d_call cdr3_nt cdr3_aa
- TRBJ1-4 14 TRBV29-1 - TGCAGCGTTGAAGAGACAGCAACTAATGAAAAACTGTTTTTT CSVEETATNEKLFF
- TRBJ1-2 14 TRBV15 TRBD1 TGTGCCACCAGCAGAGGACAGGGGGCGGACGGCTACACCTTC CATSRGQGADGYTF
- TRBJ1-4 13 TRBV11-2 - TGTGCCAGCAGCACCCGGACAGCAGAAAAACTGTTTTTT CASSTRTAEKLFF
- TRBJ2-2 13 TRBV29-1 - TGCAGCGGGGGGCAGCCGGACACCGGGGAGCTGTTTTTT CSGGQPDTGELFF
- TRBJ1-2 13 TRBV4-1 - TGCGCCAGCAGCGCCACAGGGTTGGGTGGCTACACCTTC CASSATGLGGYTF
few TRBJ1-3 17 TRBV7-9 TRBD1 TGTGCCAGCAGCGTCCACAGGGGGCGCAACTCTGGAAACACCATATATTTT CASSVHRGRNSGNTIYF
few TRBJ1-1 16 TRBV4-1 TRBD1 TGCGCCAGCAGAGACAGGGGCGGTCGTGTGGACACTGAAGCTTTCTTT CASRDRGGRVDTEAFF
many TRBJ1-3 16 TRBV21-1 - TGTGCCAGCAGCGCCTTAACGGAGGGGTCCGGAAACACCATATATTTT CASSALTEGSGNTIYF
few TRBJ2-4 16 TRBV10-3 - TGTGCCATCTCGCAGGGAGAAACACTAACCAAAAACATTCAGTACTTC CAISQGETLTKNIQYF
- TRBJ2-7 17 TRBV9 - TGTGCCAGCAGCGACTCCACTCCTCCCTCCTTCTCCTACGAGCAGTACTTC CASSDSTPPSFSYEQYF
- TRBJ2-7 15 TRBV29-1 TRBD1 TGCAGCATCTCCCAGCTAGGGGGCAGCTCCTACGAGCAGTACTTC CSISQLGGSSYEQYF
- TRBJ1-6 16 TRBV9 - TGTGCCAGCAGCGTAGCCCCTGTTGGGGGCGATTCACCCCTCCACTTT CASSVAPVGGDSPLHF
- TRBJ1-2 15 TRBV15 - TGTGCCACCAGCAGAGGTGTCGGATCTAACTATGGCTACACCTTC CATSRGVGSNYGYTF